The sequence of this T cell receptor beta chain was determined in a study of a mutant IDH1 vaccine in newly diagnosed glioma. Time point specified: baseline, week 1 (first vaccination visit). Treatment noted: pre-vaccination baseline after standard-of-care therapy. Every donor had a new WHO grade 3 or 4 astrocytoma that was IDH1-mutant, with loss of nuclear ATRX. Findings of the study overall: Apparently unrelated to pseudoprogression were changes in the top peripheral T cell clonotypes.

Concerning this clone: Its antigen is as yet unknown.

V dropped 4 bases and J dropped 4 bases, with 10 bases sitting between them. Germline V gene lookup returns CDR1 SEHNR and CDR2 FQNEAQ (reference sequence). This CDR3 is built from 13 residues. TCRdb keeps only in-frame clones here, not all; method: immunoSEQ multiplex PCR. Altogether 98,000 or so clones are present, over 85% being singletons, with the ten largest covering under 0.65%. Source: PBMCs, taken from a glioma patient treated with radiotherapy, temozolomide or both. This receptor was taken from a woman aged 50 to 60 with glioma. The chain is built from TRBV7-9 and TRBJ1-2, with D possibly being TRBD1 (6 bases). CDR3 DNA: TGTGCCAGCAGCTACAGGGACCTCTATGGCTACACCTTC. This sequence encodes CASSYRDLYGYTF. The full variable domain, its missing parts supplied by reference TRBV7-9 and TRBJ1-2, is DTGVSQNPRHKITKRGQNVTFRCDPISEHNRLYWYRQTLGQGPEFLTYFQNEAQLEKSRLLSDRFSAERPKGSFSTLEIQRTEQGDSAMYLCASSYRDLYGYTFGSGTRLTVV.